The 13 T cell receptor beta chains below all came from one sample that was sequenced in a study of PD-L1 blockade in urothelial cancer. Clones were sequenced by immunoSEQ multiplex PCR, and TCRdb holds only the in-frame ones, with some missing. This table holds around 50,000 clones, around 85% found once. The sample's time point: peripheral blood 6 weeks after treatment start. The sample was PBMCs, taken around atezolizumab (anti-PD-L1) treatment. The receptors shown here come from a man aged 50 or older with urothelial cancer.

The chain couples TRBV29-1 to TRBJ2-2, with 8 nucleotides matching TRBD1. The CDR3 loop spans 16 amino acids. The germline gives CDR1 SQVTM, CDR2 ANQGSEA. V gave up 0 bases and J gave up 0 bases; unmatched junction bases: 3. CDR3: CSVEDGQGSNTGELFF. The CDR3 nucleotides read TGCAGCGTTGAAGATGGACAGGGATCGAACACCGGGGAGCTGTTTTTT.

The CDR3 coding sequence is TGCGCCAGCAGCTTGCGTCTAGACACTGAAGCTTTCTTT. This encodes CASSLRLDTEAFF. The chain is built from TRBV5-1 and TRBJ1-1; D remains unclear. In germline, CDR1 is SGHRS, CDR2 YFSETQ. CDR3 length: 13 amino acids. V was clipped by 1 base and J by 3 bases, with 7 bases between them. Full variable domain (rest looked up from reference TRBV5-1 and TRBJ1-1): KAGVTQTPRYLIKTRGQQVTLSCSPISGHRSVSWYQQTPGQGLQFLFEYFSETQRNKGNFPGRFSGRQFSNSRSEMNVSTLELGDSALYLCASSLRLDTEAFFGQGTRLTVV.

The chain recombines TRBV19 with TRBJ1-2, with D hard to call. The CDR3 length is 12 residues. V was trimmed by 9 bases and J by 2 bases, leaving 10 bases between them. In germline, CDR1 is LNHDA, CDR2 SQIVND (reference sequence). The CDR3 sequence: CASARANYGYTF. CDR3 nucleotide sequence: TGTGCCAGCGCGCGGGCCAACTATGGCTACACCTTC.

V is TRBV5-4 and J is TRBJ1-5; D remains ambiguous. This CDR3 comprises 15 residues. The V end was cut by 0 bases, the J end by 4 bases, with 11 bases between. The V gene's germline CDR1 is SGHNT and CDR2 YYREEE (reference sequence). Written as DNA, the CDR3 is TGTGCCAGCAGCTTGGCCGAGCGGGGAAATCAGCCCCAGCATTTT. The encoded protein is CASSLAERGNQPQHF.

J is TRBJ1-2 and V is TRBV12-5; D not resolved. The V end was cut by 0 bases, the J end by 5 bases, with 19 bases between. Germline CDR1 and CDR2: LGHNT and FRNRAP. The CDR3 runs 17 residues. CDR3 nucleotides: TGTGCTAGTGGTTTGGTAGGCGGCCCCGGTAATCCTTATGGCTACACCTTC. Its protein is CASGLVGGPGNPYGYTF.

The sample holds one count of this clone. This chain connects TRBV30 to TRBJ1-4; 12 bases are shared with TRBD1. This CDR3 has 16 amino acids. Germline CDR1 is GTSNPN and CDR2 is SVGIG (reference sequence). With V trimmed by 2 bases and J by 7 bases, 8 bases remained unmatched. CDR3 nucleotide sequence: TGTGCCTGGAGTACGGGACAGGGGGCTCGTGGTGAAAAACTGTTTTTT. Translating it yields CAWSTGQGARGEKLFF. Complete variable domain (other parts from reference TRBV30 and TRBJ1-4): SQTIHQWPATLVQPVGSPLSLECTVEGTSNPNLYWYRQAAGRGLQLLFYSVGIGQISSEVPQNLSASRPQDRQFILSSKKLLLSDSGFYLCAWSTGQGARGEKLFFGSGTQLSVL.

The chain uses TRBV7-9 and TRBJ1-4; the match to TRBD1 covers 9 bases. The V segment lost 5 bases and the J segment 11 bases; nucleotides outside the gene matches: 9. From germline, CDR1 is SEHNR and CDR2 FQNEAQ (reference sequence). This CDR3 contains 14 residues. The chain's CDR3 is CASSPEGQGRKLFF. The CDR3 DNA reads as TGTGCCAGCAGCCCAGAGGGACAGGGACGGAAACTGTTTTTT.

The rearrangement joins TRBV6-1 to TRBJ2-5; 7 bases agree with TRBD2. The CDR3 is 16 amino acids. CDR1 is MNHNS, CDR2 SASEGT, per germline. V was pared by 2 bases and J by 4 bases, with 10 bases of the junction left unmatched. The CDR3 DNA reads TGTGCCAGCAGTGAAAACTTCTTACTAGCGCCAGAGACCCAGTACTTC. Translation: CASSENFLLAPETQYF.

This rearrangement joins TRBV29-1 to TRBJ2-3; 14 bases align to TRBD2. The V and J ends lost 3 bases and 3 bases, in that order; junction bases with no gene match: 5. The CDR3 consists of 16 residues. Germline CDR1 and CDR2: SQVTM and ANQGSEA. This CDR3 reads CSVDKTSGRVTDTQYF. CDR3 in DNA: TGCAGCGTTGATAAGACTAGCGGGAGGGTGACAGATACGCAGTATTTT.

This clone was counted a few times. This chain uses TRBV28 with TRBJ2-5; 9 bases agree with TRBD1. There are 12 residues in the CDR3. V lost 11 bases and J lost 5; bases outside the gene matches: 6. Germline CDR1 reads MDHEN; CDR2 reads SYDVKM. This CDR3 reads CACGTGRETQYF. As DNA, the CDR3 is TGTGCCTGCGGGACAGGGAGGGAGACCCAGTACTTC.

V and J are TRBV5-1 and TRBJ2-3; a weak D match, TRBD2 (6 bases). Trimming pared 7 bases from V and 5 bases from J, leaving 11 bases between. CDR3 size: 12 residues. CDR1 is SGHRS, CDR2 YFSETQ, per germline. DNA for the CDR3: TGCGCCAGCGCCTGGGGAGGAGATACGCAGTATTTT. Its protein is CASAWGGDTQYF.

This rearrangement joins TRBV10-1 to TRBJ2-2, with 12 nucleotides matching TRBD2. Germline assignment: CDR1 WNHNN and CDR2 SYGVQD (reference sequence). The CDR3 covers 16 residues. The CDR3 DNA reads TGCGCAAGCTCCCAGGGTTCTAGCGGGAGGGACGGGGAGCTGTTTTTT. It encodes CASSQGSSGRDGELFF.

The V and J genes are TRBV7-3 and TRBJ2-3, with D possibly being TRBD2 (6 bases). Trimming left V 5 bases short and J 6 bases short, with 12 bases between. The CDR3 has 13 residues. CDR1 SGHTA and CDR2 FQGTGA come from the germline V gene. As DNA, the CDR3 is TGTGCCAGCAGCCCATCGGCGGGGGATACGCAGTATTTT. The encoded protein is CASSPSAGDTQYF.